This record concerns one T cell receptor beta chain sequence. Its matching antigen is unknown. The record originates from a study of CD8 T cells in Susac syndrome. The study, taken as a whole, reports: The study acknowledged a relatively small number of individuals in its TCR sequencing and HLA analysis.

The authors carried out high-throughput sequencing of TCR beta. They applied it to CD8+ and CD4+ T cells obtained from blood. Negative isolation yielded CD8+ and CD4+ T cells; FACS enriched TEMRA cells. From germline, CDR1 is DFQATT and CDR2 SNEGSKA (reference sequence). This CDR3 region has 13 residues. Trimming took 1 base from V and 1 from J, leaving 8 bases between them. RNA, at about 0.45 to 1 ug, was reverse transcribed with random hexamers. The immunoSEQ assay covered 54 Vbeta and 13 Jbeta segments for CDR3. Using its own MiXCR run on the immunoSEQ multiplex PCR reads, TCRdb lists one record per CDR3 protein. The repertoire has approximately 140,000 distinct CDR3 sequences, over 85% of them found once; the top ten carry approximately 0.3%.

This clonotype originated in a human donor in good health. The sequenced material came from CD8+ T cells from PBMCs. The rearrangement links TRBV20-1 to TRBJ2-7, with D unclear. The CDR3 DNA reads as TGCAGTGCTAGAGCAGGCCCTTCCTACGAGCAGTACTTC. This gives the protein CSARAGPSYEQYF.